The following is a T cell receptor beta chain sequence with its context. Its target is not known. Cells were stimulated nonspecifically with anti-CD3/anti-CD28 magnetic beads. CD4+ T cells upregulating both CD40 ligand and CD69 were sorted as responding cells. Before stimulation, PBMCs underwent CD8+ T cell depletion. The data were taken from a study of persistence of HIV-infected CD4 T cells. This was the immunoSEQ version 4 assay in survey mode. Profiling relied on immunoSEQ multiplex PCR, and the TCRdb table lists in-frame clones only, not all of them. Here the sample spans 40,000 or so clones, around 92% being singletons. This receptor was obtained from an adult man with HIV who was CMV-seropositive. The specimen comprised CD4+ T cells sorted from PBMCs after approximately 19-hour stimulation, sampled from a patient who received antiretroviral therapy.

In DNA form, the CDR3 reads TGTGCCAGCAGCCTTACGCAAGGTGCCTACGAGCAGTACTTC. Residues: CASSLTQGAYEQYF. The rearrangement joins TRBV3-1 (or the pseudogene TRBV3-2) to TRBJ2-7; unclear D gene. CDR1 and CDR2 (germline): LGHDT, YNNKEL (reference sequence). Between the trimmed V and J ends, which lost 4 bases and 2 bases, there was a span of 12 bases. The CDR3 has 14 amino acids.